This passage covers 10 T cell receptor beta chains from one sample sequenced in a study of metastatic and nonmetastatic thyroid tumors. TCRdb recomputed clones from the PCR reads via MiXCR. The sample contains 21,000 or so clones, about 22% of which appear only once. Thyroid surgery was preceded by no treatment in any patient. Sequenced input: tumor tissue. The receptors were sampled from a female donor with papillary thyroid cancer or a benign thyroid nodule (not recorded which). Some clones in this sample may be carry-over from other donors' samples.

V usage is TRBV27 and J usage is TRBJ2-7, with TRBD2 identical over 7 bases. This CDR3 has 14 residues. The V gene's germline CDR1 is MNHEY and CDR2 SMNVEV (reference sequence). V dropped 5 bases and J dropped 3; count of bases not matched to a gene: 7. The CDR3 region has the DNA TGTGCCAGCAGTCTCGCCGGACTAGGCTACGAGCAGTACTTC. This codes for CASSLAGLGYEQYF.

Comments on this clone: Sequence at one end of the junction differs from germline and may be a read error. This chain links TRBV30 with TRBJ1-2; D not certain. Per the germline V gene, CDR1 is GTSNPN and CDR2 is SVGIG (reference sequence). CDR3 length: 13 residues. The CDR3 reads CAWSVRLGPVPLF. Here the CDR3 DNA reads TGTGCCTGGAGTGTACGACTTGGACCCGTGCCACTTTTC. The full variable domain, rest sourced from reference TRBV30 and TRBJ1-2, is SQTIHQWPATLVQPVGSPLSLECTVEGTSNPNLYWYRQAAGRGLQLLFYSVGIGQISSEVPQNLSASRPQDRQFILSSKKLLLSDSGFYLCAWSVRLGPVPLFGSGTRLTVV.

At least ten counts were recorded for this clone. The chain recombines TRBV11-2 with TRBJ2-7, with D perhaps matching TRBD1 (6 bases). The CDR3 totals 12 residues. Between the trimmed V and J ends, which lost 6 bases and 3 bases, there was a span of 9 bases. Germline V gene data show CDR1 as SGHAT and CDR2 as FQNNGV. The CDR3 sequence is CASSRTDYEQYF. The CDR3 DNA is TGTGCCAGCAGTCGGACAGACTACGAGCAGTACTTC.

Judged by abundance, this clone is medium-sized (0.01 to 0.1%). This sequence joins TRBV12-3 or TRBV12-4 and TRBJ2-7; 13 bases align to TRBD2. Trimming at V came to 4 bases and at J to 6 bases, leaving 3 bases not matched to a gene. There are 14 residues in the CDR3. As DNA, the CDR3 is TGTGCCAGCAGTTCGACTAGCGGGAGGCTCGAGCAGTACTTC. It encodes CASSSTSGRLEQYF.

This clone appeared a few times. The chain recombines TRBV10-2 with TRBJ2-7, with 12 bases matching TRBD2. V was pared by 3 bases and J by 9 bases, with 6 bases of the junction left unmatched. The CDR3 covers 14 residues. Germline-derived CDR1 and CDR2 are WSHSY and SAAADI. The CDR3 sequence is CASSEGLAGWVQYF. In nucleotides, the CDR3 is TGCGCCAGCAGTGAAGGACTAGCGGGGTGGGTGCAGTACTTC.

This clone was seen many times. J is TRBJ2-3 and V is TRBV20-1; TRBD2 matches at 7 bases. Trimming cost V 0 bases and J 1 base; bases outside gene matches: 7. The germline V gene has CDR1 DFQATT and CDR2 SNEGSKA (reference sequence). CDR3 length: 16 residues. The CDR3 reads CSARDSGAGGTDTQYF. The CDR3 region has the DNA TGCAGTGCTAGAGATAGTGGTGCGGGAGGCACAGATACGCAGTATTTT.

This chain joins TRBV3-1 and TRBJ2-7; D not certain. V shed 1 base and J shed 3 bases, with 4 bases lying between them. Germline V gene sequence: CDR1 LGHDT, CDR2 YNNKEL (reference sequence). The CDR3 runs 12 residues. The CDR3 loop is CASSQVGYEQYF. The CDR3 DNA follows: TGTGCCAGCAGCCAAGTAGGCTACGAGCAGTACTTC.

This clone was counted ten times or more. A much larger clone sits a single nucleotide away, making a read error possible. CDR3 protein: CASSSDNSYVQYF. The CDR3 DNA sequence: TGTGCCAGCAGTTCGGACAACTCCTACGTGCAGTACTTC. The chain joins TRBV6-1 to TRBJ2-7; a weak D match, TRBD1 (5 bases). The CDR3 has 13 amino acids. Per the germline V gene, CDR1 is MNHNS and CDR2 is SASEGT.

The chain carries TRBV27 and TRBJ1-2, with D hard to call. Trimming took 5 bases from V and 6 from J, leaving 16 bases between them. Germline V gives CDR1 MNHEY, CDR2 SMNVEV (reference sequence). This CDR3 has 14 amino acids. The DNA for the CDR3 is TGTGCCAGCAGTCCCTTGGTAGGAGCGGATGGCTACACCTTC. It translates to CASSPLVGADGYTF.

The sample holds many counts of this clone. This sequence joins TRBV19 and TRBJ2-1; 14 bases agree with TRBD2. The CDR3 runs 15 residues. Looked up from germline, CDR1 is LNHDA and CDR2 is SQIVND (reference sequence). The J segment lost 7 bases and the V segment lost 5 bases, leaving 4 bases of the junction unmatched. The CDR3 DNA follows: TGTGCCAGTAGTCCACGACTAGCGGGAGGGAATGAGCAGTTCTTC. It specifies CASSPRLAGGNEQFF.